A selection of T cell receptor beta chains follows, all from one sample in a study of regulatory T cells in long-lasting Graves disease. TCRdb re-called the multiplex PCR reads through MiXCR, storing one row per CDR3 protein. The data hold about 620,000 distinct CDR3 sequences, with 16% observed a single time. A further study also used this sample, focusing on T cells in Graves' hyperthyroidism and ophthalmopathy.

The sequenced sample was peripheral blood mononuclear cells (PBMCs), obtained at new diagnosis, from a patient treated with antithyroid drugs. The receptor source for this set is a woman aged 30 to 39 with Graves disease. Each CDR3 is given with its conserved first and last residue. Fields, in order: clone size, J gene, V gene, D gene, CDR3 DNA, CDR3 protein. D genes are given only for firm matches. Rows may omit the clone size; those that give it use once, few, many or a size class.

abundance: .
j_gene: TRBJ1-1
v_gene: TRBV12-3/TRBV12-4
d_gene: .
CDR3nt: TGTGCCAGCAGTTTTCCGGGGGGGAGCCATTCGAGACTTTCGTGGGAAGCTTTCTTT
CDR3aa: CASSFPGGSHSRLSWEAFF

abundance: few
j_gene: TRBJ2-3
v_gene: TRBV12-3/TRBV12-4
d_gene: TRBD2
CDR3nt: TGTGCCAGCAGTTGGCGCCCCCCCTTGGGCGGGAGCGGGTCCGATACGCAGTATTTT
CDR3aa: CASSWRPPLGGSGSDTQYF

abundance: many
j_gene: TRBJ1-4
v_gene: TRBV2
d_gene: .
CDR3nt: TGTGCCAGAGGGGGAGTAGGTGAAAAACTGTTTTTT
CDR3aa: CARGGVGEKLFF

abundance: many
j_gene: TRBJ2-5
v_gene: TRBV27
d_gene: .
CDR3nt: TGTGCCAGCAGTACAACGGGGGCGAGGGAGACCCAGTACTTC
CDR3aa: CASSTTGARETQYF

abundance: many
j_gene: TRBJ2-7
v_gene: TRBV2
d_gene: .
CDR3nt: TGTGCCAGCACACCGGCACAGACCTACGAGCAGTACTTC
CDR3aa: CASTPAQTYEQYF

abundance: .
j_gene: TRBJ2-1
v_gene: TRBV7-9
d_gene: .
CDR3nt: TGTGCCAGCAGCTCCGATGAATACAGGAACCCATGGAACAATGAGCAGTTCTTC
CDR3aa: CASSSDEYRNPWNNEQFF

abundance: many
j_gene: TRBJ2-1
v_gene: TRBV7-6
d_gene: TRBD2
CDR3nt: TGTGCCAGCAGCCCCACCGGACTAGCGGGATCATACAATGAGCAGTTCTTC
CDR3aa: CASSPTGLAGSYNEQFF

abundance: .
j_gene: TRBJ1-2
v_gene: TRBV5-1
d_gene: TRBD1
CDR3nt: TGCGCCAGCAGCATACAGGGGGGGAACTCTGGCTACACCTTC
CDR3aa: CASSIQGGNSGYTF

abundance: many
j_gene: TRBJ2-1
v_gene: TRBV28
d_gene: .
CDR3nt: TGTGCCAGCGGGGGACACGAGCCCTACAATGAGCAGTTCTTC
CDR3aa: CASGGHEPYNEQFF

abundance: many
j_gene: TRBJ2-1
v_gene: TRBV9
d_gene: TRBD2
CDR3nt: TGTGCCAGCAGCGCGGGACTAGCGGGCCTAAATGAGCAGTTCTTC
CDR3aa: CASSAGLAGLNEQFF

abundance: few
j_gene: TRBJ2-5
v_gene: TRBV20-1
d_gene: .
CDR3nt: TGCAGTGCTAGAGAGCTCTATGAGACCCAGTACTTC
CDR3aa: CSARELYETQYF

abundance: .
j_gene: TRBJ2-6
v_gene: TRBV5-1
d_gene: .
CDR3nt: TGCGCCAGCAGCTTGGTAGGGGTCGGGGCCAACGTCCTGACTTTC
CDR3aa: CASSLVGVGANVLTF

abundance: .
j_gene: TRBJ1-4
v_gene: TRBV6-1
d_gene: .
CDR3nt: TGTGCCAGCAGTGCGGGGGGGGGTAAACTGTTTTTT
CDR3aa: CASSAGGGKLFF

abundance: many
j_gene: TRBJ1-1
v_gene: TRBV28
d_gene: .
CDR3nt: TGTGCCAGCAGTACTAGACGGACTGAAGCTTTCTTT
CDR3aa: CASSTRRTEAFF

abundance: .
j_gene: TRBJ2-1
v_gene: TRBV20-1
d_gene: TRBD1
CDR3nt: TGCAGTGCTAGAGATCTTAGGACAGGGGCCCAGGCCTCCTACAATGAGCAGTCCTTC
CDR3aa: CSARDLRTGAQASYNEQSF

abundance: many
j_gene: TRBJ1-1
v_gene: TRBV27
d_gene: .
CDR3nt: TGTGCCAGCAGCCCCCTTTTGACAGGATCGAAAACTGAAGCTTTCTTT
CDR3aa: CASSPLLTGSKTEAFF

abundance: .
j_gene: TRBJ1-5
v_gene: TRBV5-1
d_gene: .
CDR3nt: TGCGCCAGCAGCTTGGGGGGGGGTGATCCCCAGCATTTT
CDR3aa: CASSLGGGDPQHF

abundance: many
j_gene: TRBJ1-1
v_gene: TRBV7-2
d_gene: .
CDR3nt: TGTGCCAGCAGCCCTGCGGGTTCGTACACTGAAGCTTTCTTT
CDR3aa: CASSPAGSYTEAFF

abundance: many
j_gene: TRBJ2-3
v_gene: TRBV5-1
d_gene: TRBD2
CDR3nt: TGCGCCAGCAGCCCTGGACTAGCGGGGGATACGCAGTATTTT
CDR3aa: CASSPGLAGDTQYF

abundance: few
j_gene: TRBJ2-1
v_gene: TRBV12-5
d_gene: .
CDR3nt: TGTGCTAGTGGCCCAGGGAAGTACAATGAGCAGTTCTTC
CDR3aa: CASGPGKYNEQFF

abundance: many
j_gene: TRBJ2-3
v_gene: TRBV27
d_gene: TRBD2
CDR3nt: TGTGCCAGCAGCCTAGCGGGAGACACAGATACGCAGTATTTT
CDR3aa: CASSLAGDTDTQYF

abundance: .
j_gene: TRBJ2-7
v_gene: TRBV6-5
d_gene: .
CDR3nt: TGTGCCAGCAGTTCGCAGGGTCTGGGCGAGCAGTACTTC
CDR3aa: CASSSQGLGEQYF

abundance: many
j_gene: TRBJ2-2
v_gene: TRBV2
d_gene: TRBD1
CDR3nt: TGTGCCAGCAGTACAGGGGTAGGGACCGGGGAGCTGTTTTTT
CDR3aa: CASSTGVGTGELFF

abundance: many
j_gene: TRBJ2-7
v_gene: TRBV28
d_gene: TRBD2
CDR3nt: TGTGCCGCTACGGGACTAGCGGGAGGTTCCTACGAGCAGTACTTC
CDR3aa: CAATGLAGGSYEQYF

abundance: many
j_gene: TRBJ1-1
v_gene: TRBV6-1
d_gene: .
CDR3nt: TGTGCCAGCAGTCCCGGCCCCCAGGGGAACACTGAAGCTTTCTTT
CDR3aa: CASSPGPQGNTEAFF

abundance: few
j_gene: TRBJ2-7
v_gene: TRBV28
d_gene: TRBD2
CDR3nt: TGTGCCAGCAGCCCCTTCGTTACTAGCGACCTCTACGAGCAGTACTTC
CDR3aa: CASSPFVTSDLYEQYF

abundance: .
j_gene: TRBJ2-7
v_gene: TRBV6-5
d_gene: TRBD2
CDR3nt: TGTGCCAGCAGTTACGTGGGTCTAGCGGGCACCTACGAGCAGTACTTC
CDR3aa: CASSYVGLAGTYEQYF

abundance: many
j_gene: TRBJ2-7
v_gene: TRBV7-3
d_gene: TRBD1
CDR3nt: TGTGCCAGCAGCCCTTATGGACAGGGCTACGAGCAGTACTTC
CDR3aa: CASSPYGQGYEQYF

abundance: many
j_gene: TRBJ2-1
v_gene: TRBV7-3
d_gene: .
CDR3nt: TGTGCCAGCAGCTTAACTACAGGGTCCAATGAGCAGTTCTTC
CDR3aa: CASSLTTGSNEQFF

abundance: .
j_gene: TRBJ2-5
v_gene: TRBV18
d_gene: .
CDR3nt: TGTGCCAGCTCACCATCTACAGTCCGCGAGACCCAGTACTTC
CDR3aa: CASSPSTVRETQYF

abundance: .
j_gene: TRBJ1-3
v_gene: TRBV7-2
d_gene: TRBD1
CDR3nt: TGTGCCAGCAGCTTCTTTAGGGGGCTCGGAAACACCATATATTTT
CDR3aa: CASSFFRGLGNTIYF

abundance: .
j_gene: TRBJ2-3
v_gene: TRBV10-2
d_gene: TRBD2
CDR3nt: TGCGCCAGCAGTGAGTCACTAGGACTAGTGATGACAGATACGCAGTATTTT
CDR3aa: CASSESLGLVMTDTQYF

abundance: .
j_gene: TRBJ2-3
v_gene: TRBV5-1
d_gene: .
CDR3nt: TGCGCCAGCAGCCCTAATGGACTTAGCACAGATACGCAGTATTTT
CDR3aa: CASSPNGLSTDTQYF

abundance: .
j_gene: TRBJ1-1
v_gene: TRBV27
d_gene: .
CDR3nt: TGTGCCAGCAGTTTTGGAACGAGGGACACTGAAGCTTTCTTT
CDR3aa: CASSFGTRDTEAFF

abundance: many
j_gene: TRBJ1-5
v_gene: TRBV12-3/TRBV12-4
d_gene: .
CDR3nt: TGTGCCAGCAGTTATGGATGGTATAGCAATCAGCCCCAGCATTTT
CDR3aa: CASSYGWYSNQPQHF

abundance: many
j_gene: TRBJ1-1
v_gene: TRBV28
d_gene: TRBD1
CDR3nt: TGTGCCAGCAGTTTCCAGGGGGTCACTGAAGCTTTCTTT
CDR3aa: CASSFQGVTEAFF

abundance: many
j_gene: TRBJ2-2
v_gene: TRBV27
d_gene: TRBD2
CDR3nt: TGTGCCAGCAGTTCGCCTAGCGGGAGGTTCACCGGGGAGCTGTTTTTT
CDR3aa: CASSSPSGRFTGELFF

abundance: many
j_gene: TRBJ2-1
v_gene: TRBV20-1
d_gene: .
CDR3nt: TGCAGTGCTAGAGAATACAATGAGCAGTTCTTC
CDR3aa: CSAREYNEQFF

abundance: many
j_gene: TRBJ2-1
v_gene: TRBV12-3/TRBV12-4
d_gene: TRBD1
CDR3nt: TGTGCCAGCAGTTTAATTACCGGACAGGGATACAATGAGCAGTTCTTC
CDR3aa: CASSLITGQGYNEQFF

abundance: many
j_gene: TRBJ1-5
v_gene: TRBV2
d_gene: .
CDR3nt: TGTGCCAGCAGTGAACACAGTTCTCGTCAGCCCCAGCATTTT
CDR3aa: CASSEHSSRQPQHF

abundance: .
j_gene: TRBJ2-1
v_gene: TRBV5-1
d_gene: .
CDR3nt: TGCGCCAGCAGCCCCATAACCGTCGGACCCTCATACGAGCAGTTCTTC
CDR3aa: CASSPITVGPSYEQFF

abundance: many
j_gene: TRBJ2-2
v_gene: TRBV10-3
d_gene: .
CDR3nt: TGTGCCATCAGTGACCAGGGGTCGACCGGGGAGCTGTTTTTT
CDR3aa: CAISDQGSTGELFF

abundance: many
j_gene: TRBJ2-3
v_gene: TRBV7-2
d_gene: .
CDR3nt: TGTGCCAGCAGCTTGGATCCCTCCACAGATACGCAGTATTTT
CDR3aa: CASSLDPSTDTQYF

abundance: many
j_gene: TRBJ1-4
v_gene: TRBV28
d_gene: .
CDR3nt: TGTGCCAGCCGTCGAGTAGGGGGAGCCGAAAAACTGTTTTTT
CDR3aa: CASRRVGGAEKLFF

abundance: few
j_gene: TRBJ2-1
v_gene: TRBV19
d_gene: TRBD2
CDR3nt: TGTGCCAGTAGTATAGTCTTCGGGGGAGCGGGAGGGCCTGGCAATGAGCAGTTCTTC
CDR3aa: CASSIVFGGAGGPGNEQFF

abundance: .
j_gene: TRBJ2-2
v_gene: TRBV6-1
d_gene: TRBD1
CDR3nt: TGTGCCAGCAGTCCCGACAGGGTACTAACCGGGGAGCTGTTTTTT
CDR3aa: CASSPDRVLTGELFF

abundance: few
j_gene: TRBJ2-5
v_gene: TRBV4-1
d_gene: TRBD1
CDR3nt: TGCGCCAGCAGCCAAGATCCGACAGGGGAAGAGACCCAGTACTTC
CDR3aa: CASSQDPTGEETQYF

abundance: .
j_gene: TRBJ2-5
v_gene: TRBV18
d_gene: TRBD2
CDR3nt: TGTGCCAGCTCGGCGGGGGGTCAAGAGACCCAGTACTTC
CDR3aa: CASSAGGQETQYF

abundance: many
j_gene: TRBJ1-6
v_gene: TRBV7-9
d_gene: .
CDR3nt: TGTGCCAGCAGCTTAACAGGGTCCGATTCACCCCTCCACTTT
CDR3aa: CASSLTGSDSPLHF

abundance: many
j_gene: TRBJ2-7
v_gene: TRBV28
d_gene: .
CDR3nt: TGTGCCAGCAGTTTCATACAGGCCTACGAGCAGTACTTC
CDR3aa: CASSFIQAYEQYF

abundance: few
j_gene: TRBJ2-6
v_gene: TRBV6-1
d_gene: .
CDR3nt: TGTGCCAGCAGAGATACCGTCGGGTCTGGGGCCAACGTCCTGACTTTC
CDR3aa: CASRDTVGSGANVLTF

abundance: once
j_gene: TRBJ2-1
v_gene: TRBV19
d_gene: .
CDR3nt: TGTGCCAGTTCGCCCCTCCGGGACAAGACCCGAAGGGGTTCCTACAATGAGCAGTTCTTC
CDR3aa: CASSPLRDKTRRGSYNEQFF

abundance: .
j_gene: TRBJ1-5
v_gene: TRBV28
d_gene: .
CDR3nt: TGTGCCAGTTATAGGAGGTCGTGGGAGCCCCAGCATTTT
CDR3aa: CASYRRSWEPQHF

abundance: many
j_gene: TRBJ1-2
v_gene: TRBV11-1
d_gene: .
CDR3nt: TGTGCCAGCCGGGGCGCGGGGGGCGATTTCTATGGCTACACCTTC
CDR3aa: CASRGAGGDFYGYTF

abundance: few
j_gene: TRBJ2-5
v_gene: TRBV10-3
d_gene: .
CDR3nt: TGTGCCATCAGTGAGTCAGCCAGGCTTGAAGAGACCCAGTACTTC
CDR3aa: CAISESARLEETQYF

abundance: .
j_gene: TRBJ1-2
v_gene: TRBV28
d_gene: .
CDR3nt: TGTGCCAGCACGCTAGCCGCTAACTATGGCTACACCTTC
CDR3aa: CASTLAANYGYTF